A single sample is the source of the 27 T cell receptor beta chains below, sequenced in a study of long-term antiretroviral therapy in people with HIV. Run at survey level, the immunoSEQ assay was version v3.0. The assay was immunoSEQ multiplex PCR, and TCRdb's table has in-frame clones only and misses some. The table shows about 27,000 clones, with 70% to 90% occurring only once. Specimen: unsorted PBMCs, collected 3 years after starting antiretroviral therapy. These receptors originate from a man aged 35 to 55 with HIV.

This chain uses TRBV7-6 with TRBJ2-6, with a possible D match to TRBD2 (5 bases). CDR3 size: 17 residues. The V and J ends lost 1 base and 1 base respectively, with 11 bases between them. Germline CDR1 reads SGHVS; CDR2 reads FNYEAQ. CDR3: CASSLVDSPSGANVLTF. The DNA for the CDR3 is TGTGCCAGCAGCTTAGTGGACTCTCCTTCTGGGGCCAACGTCCTGACTTTC. The entire variable domain, with the rest obtained from reference TRBV7-6 and TRBJ2-6, is as follows: GAGVSQSPRYKVTKRGQDVALRCDPISGHVSLYWYRQALGQGPEFLTYFNYEAQQDKSGLPNDRFSAERPEGSISTLTIQRTEQRDSAMYRCASSLVDSPSGANVLTFGAGSRLTVL.

The chain carries TRBV5-6 and TRBJ2-2; D perhaps matches TRBD2 (6 bases). Trimming pared 4 bases from V and 17 bases from J, leaving 18 bases between. The CDR3 covers 12 residues. Looked up from germline, CDR1 is SGHDT and CDR2 is YYEEEE. CDR3 sequence (DNA): TGTGCCAGCAGCAAGGGGACTCCCGCGTTATTTTTT. Translation: CASSKGTPALFF.

This sequence joins TRBV4-1 and TRBJ2-7, with D perhaps TRBD1 or TRBD2 (6 bases each). V was shortened by 4 bases and J by 1 base, with 17 bases between the two germline ends. Germline lookup yields CDR1 MGHRA and CDR2 YSYEKL. The CDR3 covers 16 residues. The CDR3 nucleotides read TGCGCCAGCAGCCTGGGGGGCCAGGGGACATCCTACGAGCAGTACTTC. Protein sequence: CASSLGGQGTSYEQYF.

The chain recombines TRBV5-1 with TRBJ2-3, with D unclear. CDR3 size: 12 residues. Per the germline V gene, CDR1 is SGHRS and CDR2 is YFSETQ. The V and J ends lost 5 bases and 4 bases respectively, with 8 bases between them. CDR3 in amino acids: CASRLDADTQYF. CDR3 nucleotide sequence: TGCGCCAGCAGACTCGACGCAGATACGCAGTATTTT.

This clone has just a few counts. The chain carries TRBV9 and TRBJ2-7; 9 nucleotides agree with TRBD1. The CDR3 has 15 amino acids. V dropped 4 bases and J dropped 3; count of bases not matched to a gene: 8. Germline V gene data show CDR1 as SGDLS and CDR2 as YYNGEE. This CDR3 is CASSPEGQGNYEQYF. The CDR3 coding sequence is TGTGCCAGCAGCCCTGAAGGACAGGGGAACTACGAGCAGTACTTC.

V and J are TRBV4-1 and TRBJ1-2; 8 bases are a match to TRBD1. Germline V gives CDR1 MGHRA, CDR2 YSYEKL. This CDR3 is 13 amino acids long. With V trimmed by 1 base and J by 5 bases, 0 bases remained unmatched. The CDR3 bases are TGCGCCAGCAGCCAAGGACAGGGGTATGGCTACACCTTC. Its protein product is CASSQGQGYGYTF.

The chain links TRBV6-5 to TRBJ1-5; 8 bases map to TRBD1. The CDR3 sequence is 16 residues long. V shed 4 bases, J shed 4 bases, and the junction held 9 bases outside the gene matches. The germline gives CDR1 MNHEY, CDR2 SVGAGI. This CDR3 reads CASSLGQGQGNQPQHF. The DNA of the CDR3 is TGTGCCAGCAGTTTAGGACAGGGCCAGGGGAATCAGCCCCAGCATTTT.

This rearrangement joins TRBV28 to TRBJ1-1; 7 nucleotides line up with TRBD1. J gave up 12 bases and V 3 bases, and 4 bases lay outside the gene matches. Germline loops: CDR1 MDHEN, CDR2 SYDVKM. This CDR3 comprises 11 residues. CDR3 nucleotide sequence: TGTGCCAGCAGTTTCCAACAGGGGACTTTCTTT. Translation: CASSFQQGTFF.

This clone occurred a few times. J is TRBJ1-1 and V is TRBV7-6; maybe TRBD1 (5 bases). V was cut by 8 bases and J by 1 base, with 8 bases left in between. Germline V lookup: CDR1 SGHVS, CDR2 FNYEAQ. The CDR3 covers 12 residues. The CDR3 coding sequence is TGTGCCAGCCGACAGCCGAACACTGAAGCTTTCTTT. Its protein product is CASRQPNTEAFF.

This clone appeared a single time. The rearrangement links TRBV15 to TRBJ1-1; D is undetermined. With 0 bases removed from V and 3 bases from J, the gap between germline ends came to 5 bases. The germline gives CDR1 LNHNV, CDR2 YYDKDF (reference sequence). The CDR3 has 13 amino acids. The CDR3 loop is CATSRDPDTEAFF. The CDR3 DNA reads as TGTGCCACCAGCAGAGATCCGGACACTGAAGCTTTCTTT. Supplemented by reference TRBV15 and TRBJ1-1, the full variable domain reads DAMVIQNPRYQVTQFGKPVTLSCSQTLNHNVMYWYQQKSSQAPKLLFHYYDKDFNNEADTPDNFQSRRPNTSFCFLDIRSPGLGDTAMYLCATSRDPDTEAFFGQGTRLTVV.

This clone was seen more than once but under ten times. The rearrangement uses TRBV7-6 and TRBJ2-6; the D gene is possibly TRBD1 (5 bases). With 5 bases removed from V and 0 bases from J, the gap between germline ends came to 26 bases. The CDR3 runs 21 residues. Germline CDR1 reads SGHVS; CDR2 reads FNYEAQ. The CDR3 region is CASSRRVGRREPPSGANVLTF. Written as DNA, the CDR3 is TGTGCCAGCAGCCGCAGGGTGGGCCGACGAGAACCACCCTCTGGGGCCAACGTCCTGACTTTC.

This chain joins TRBV4-2 and TRBJ2-1; 10 bases agree with TRBD2. Per germline, CDR1 LGHNA and CDR2 YNFKEQ. The CDR3 contains 16 residues. V lost 0 bases, J lost 6 bases, and 5 bases stayed unmatched. Here the CDR3 DNA reads TGTGCCAGCAGCCAAGAGGCTAGCGGGAGCCCCAATGAGCAGTTCTTC. Its translation is CASSQEASGSPNEQFF.

This clone was counted a single time. The chain uses TRBV7-3 and TRBJ2-1, with 8 bases lining up with TRBD1. Germline assignment: CDR1 SGHTA and CDR2 FQGTGA. CDR3 length: 13 amino acids. V was clipped by 4 bases and J by 8 bases; unmatched bases: 4. The CDR3 DNA sequence: TGTGCCAGCAGCTACGGACAGGGCGATGAGCAGTTCTTC. It encodes CASSYGQGDEQFF.

V gene TRBV5-1 combines with J gene TRBJ1-1, with 8 bases that match TRBD1. Germline CDR1 and CDR2: SGHRS and YFSETQ. The CDR3 length is 13 residues. With 3 bases clipped from V and 5 bases from J, the junction kept 3 bases outside the gene matches. The CDR3 loop reads CASSSYRGTEAFF. CDR3 sequence (DNA): TGCGCCAGCAGCTCTTACAGGGGGACTGAAGCTTTCTTT.

The rearrangement links TRBV18 to TRBJ2-3; possibly TRBD1 or TRBD2 for D (6 bases each). The CDR3 sequence is 13 residues long. V dropped 8 bases and J dropped 6 bases, with 15 bases sitting between them. CDR1 KGHSH and CDR2 LQKENI come from the germline V gene. As DNA, the CDR3 is TGTGCCAGCCACGGGCCGGGGGCGGATACGCAGTATTTT. Its protein product is CASHGPGADTQYF.

This chain uses TRBV6-5 with TRBJ2-7, with D perhaps matching TRBD2 (5 bases). Germline V lookup: CDR1 MNHEY, CDR2 SVGAGI. The CDR3 is made up of 14 amino acids. Trimming pared 2 bases from V and 2 bases from J, leaving 10 bases between. In DNA form, the CDR3 reads TGTGCCAGCAGTTACGAAGCGGTTGCCTACGAGCAGTACTTC. The encoded protein is CASSYEAVAYEQYF.

This sequence joins TRBV11-3 and TRBJ1-5; 7 nucleotides agree with TRBD1. CDR1 and CDR2 from the germline V gene are SGHNT and YENEEA. The CDR3 spans 16 residues. V trimming: 1 base; J trimming: 1 base; junction bases outside the gene matches: 4. In nucleotides, the CDR3 is TGTGCCAGCAGCTTAGTTCCCAGGGGGAGCAATCAGCCCCAGCATTTT. It is translated as CASSLVPRGSNQPQHF.

The chain employs TRBV5-1 and TRBJ2-6; tentatively, D is TRBD1 or TRBD2 (5 bases each). The CDR3 loop spans 16 amino acids. CDR1 and CDR2 (germline): SGHRS, YFSETQ. V was shortened by 3 bases and J by 0 bases, with 10 bases between the two germline ends. CDR3 DNA: TGCGCCAGCAGCTGGGGACGGAGCTCTGGGGCCAACGTCCTGACTTTC. Residues: CASSWGRSSGANVLTF. The whole variable domain, remainder taken from reference TRBV5-1 and TRBJ2-6, is KAGVTQTPRYLIKTRGQQVTLSCSPISGHRSVSWYQQTPGQGLQFLFEYFSETQRNKGNFPGRFSGRQFSNSRSEMNVSTLELGDSALYLCASSWGRSSGANVLTFGAGSRLTVL.

The V and J genes are TRBV2 and TRBJ1-5, with 8 bases fitting TRBD1. The CDR3 extends over 15 amino acids. Per the germline V gene, CDR1 is SNHLY and CDR2 is FYNNEI. V dropped 8 bases and J dropped 4; count of bases not matched to a gene: 10. The CDR3 region has the DNA TGTGCCAGCCTAGCCGGGACAGGACAAAATCAGCCCCAGCATTTT. It codes for CASLAGTGQNQPQHF.

This sequence joins TRBV27 and TRBJ1-1, with D possibly TRBD1 on 6 matching bases. V was trimmed by 6 bases and J by 7 bases, leaving 12 bases between them. The CDR3 has 12 residues. Germline assignment: CDR1 MNHEY and CDR2 SMNVEV (reference sequence). CDR3 region: CASRGGGLEAFF. In DNA form, the CDR3 reads TGTGCCAGCAGGGGTGGGGGCCTTGAAGCTTTCTTT.

V gene TRBV4-2 combines with J gene TRBJ1-5; D is uncertain. Looked up from germline, CDR1 is LGHNA and CDR2 is YNFKEQ. CDR3 length: 15 amino acids. Trimming cost V 0 bases and J 11 bases, with 17 bases left between them. DNA of the CDR3: TGTGCCAGCAGCCAAGAATTTGGCCTACCATCGGCCCAGCATTTT. Translation gives CASSQEFGLPSAQHF.

This chain links TRBV18 with TRBJ1-5; no definite D call. Trimming cost V 5 bases and J 6 bases, with 11 bases left between them. Per the germline V gene, CDR1 is KGHSH and CDR2 is LQKENI. This CDR3 is 13 amino acids long. CDR3 loop: CASSLDGIQPQHF. The CDR3 DNA follows: TGTGCCAGCTCATTGGACGGGATTCAGCCCCAGCATTTT.

V usage is TRBV10-2 and J usage is TRBJ2-1; 8 bases agree with TRBD2. Germline assignment: CDR1 WSHSY and CDR2 SAAADI. V was pared by 5 bases and J by 7 bases, with 4 bases of the junction left unmatched. This CDR3 spans 13 amino acids. The CDR3 here is CASSIAGMNEQFF. CDR3 bases: TGCGCCAGCAGTATAGCGGGGATGAATGAGCAGTTCTTC.

This sequence joins TRBV7-9 and TRBJ2-5; unclear D gene. The length of the CDR3 is 14 residues. V was trimmed by 1 base and J by 2 bases, leaving 8 bases between them. Per germline, CDR1 SEHNR and CDR2 FQNEAQ (reference sequence). The CDR3 coding sequence is TGTGCCAGCAGCTTAGATAGGCGTCAAGAGACCCAGTACTTC. Amino acid sequence: CASSLDRRQETQYF.

The V call is TRBV4-2, the J call TRBJ2-6, with no clear D. This CDR3 has 16 residues. The germline CDR1 and CDR2 sequences are LGHNA and YNFKEQ. Trimming removed 1 base at V and 3 bases at J, with 10 bases between. CDR3 bases: TGTGCCAGCAGCCAAGGAGACCCTAGTGGGGCCAACGTCCTGACTTTC. Its protein product is CASSQGDPSGANVLTF.

This chain uses TRBV6-5 with TRBJ1-2; D possibly corresponds to TRBD1 (5 bases). The V and J ends lost 3 bases and 10 bases respectively, with 15 bases between them. CDR1 and CDR2 (germline): MNHEY, SVGAGI. The CDR3 has 13 amino acids. CDR3 DNA: TGTGCCAGCAGTTATACCGGTGACAGATTCTACACCTTC. It codes for CASSYTGDRFYTF.

The chain recombines TRBV15 with TRBJ1-5, with D possibly being TRBD1 (5 bases). CDR1 is LNHNV and CDR2 is YYDKDF in the germline V gene (reference sequence). This CDR3 contains 13 residues. The V gene lost 1 base and the J gene lost 5 bases, with 6 bases spanning the gap. The DNA of the CDR3 is TGTGCCACCAGCAGAGTAGGGGATCAGCCCCAGCATTTT. Its protein is CATSRVGDQPQHF.